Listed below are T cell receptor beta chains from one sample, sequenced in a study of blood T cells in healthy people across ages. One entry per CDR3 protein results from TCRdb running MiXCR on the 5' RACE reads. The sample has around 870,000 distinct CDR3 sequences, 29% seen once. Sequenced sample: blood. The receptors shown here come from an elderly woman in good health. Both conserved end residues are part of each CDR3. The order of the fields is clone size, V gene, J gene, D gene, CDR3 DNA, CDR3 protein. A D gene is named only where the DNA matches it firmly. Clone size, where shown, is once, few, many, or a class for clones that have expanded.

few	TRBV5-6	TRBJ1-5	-	TGTGCCAGCAGCTTGCGGTCGGGGAACAGCAATCAGCCCCAGCATTTT	CASSLRSGNSNQPQHF
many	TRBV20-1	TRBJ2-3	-	TGCAGTGCTAGAGATCGGAGCCGCGGAACAGATACGCAGTATTTT	CSARDRSRGTDTQYF
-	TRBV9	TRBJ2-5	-	TGTGCCAGCGCCCAGGCCCGGGACCGGACCCAGTACTTC	CASAQARDRTQYF
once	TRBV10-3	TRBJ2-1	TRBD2	TGTGCCATCAGTGAGACTGGACTAGGAGGCAATGAGCAGTTCTTC	CAISETGLGGNEQFF
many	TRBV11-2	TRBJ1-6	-	TGTGCCAGCAGCTTAGATGGGAGAGGTTCACCCCTCCACTTT	CASSLDGRGSPLHF
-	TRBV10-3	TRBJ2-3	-	TGCGCCATCAGTGAGTCGGTCTCTTCAGATGCGCAGTATTTT	CAISESVSSDAQYF
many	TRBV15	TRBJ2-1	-	TGTGCCACTGGGATACGGGGGCGGGACAATGAGCAGTTCTTC	CATGIRGRDNEQFF
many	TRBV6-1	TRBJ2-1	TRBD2	TGTGCCAGCAGTCTCCAGCGGGGGACATACAATGAGCAGTTCTTC	CASSLQRGTYNEQFF
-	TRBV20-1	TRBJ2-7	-	TGCAGTGCTAGACTCGGGGCCTGGTACGAGCAGTACTTC	CSARLGAWYEQYF
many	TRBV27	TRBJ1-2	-	TGTGCCAGCAGTTTGCGGGGGTATGGCTACACCTTC	CASSLRGYGYTF
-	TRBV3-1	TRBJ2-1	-	TGTGCCAGCAGCCCTCGCCCGGGCCTTTACAATGAGCAGTTCTTC	CASSPRPGLYNEQFF
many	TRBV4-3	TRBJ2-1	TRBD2	TGCGCCAGCAGCCAAGGAGCGGGGGGCTTCTACAATGAGCAGTTCTTC	CASSQGAGGFYNEQFF
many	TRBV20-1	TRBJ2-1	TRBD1	TGCAGTGCTAGCGGACAGGGCTCCTACAATGAGCAGTTCTTC	CSASGQGSYNEQFF
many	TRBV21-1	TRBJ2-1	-	TGTGCCAGCAGCAAAGTAGGTTTAACTAGCGGGGGGGCTTCCTACAATGAGCAGTTCTTC	CASSKVGLTSGGASYNEQFF
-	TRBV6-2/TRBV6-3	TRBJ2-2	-	TGTGCCAGCAGTTCGGCCCCGGGACGACCGAACACCGGGGAGCTGTTTTTT	CASSSAPGRPNTGELFF
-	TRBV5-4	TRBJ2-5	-	TGTGCCAGCAGCTCGAGGTTGGGGGAAGAGACCCAGTACTTC	CASSSRLGEETQYF
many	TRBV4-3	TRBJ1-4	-	TGCGCCAGCAGCCAAGAGTACCCCGTGAGGGCTAATGAAAAACTGTTTTTT	CASSQEYPVRANEKLFF
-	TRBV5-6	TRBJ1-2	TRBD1	TGTGCCAGCAGCTTCCTCCGGGACAGGGGGCGAAGCTATGGCTACACCTTC	CASSFLRDRGRSYGYTF
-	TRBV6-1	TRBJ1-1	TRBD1	TGTGCCAGCGGGGGACAGGGGGCTATTACTGAAGCTTTCTTT	CASGGQGAITEAFF
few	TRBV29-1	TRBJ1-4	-	TGCAGCGTTGTAGTGGATGAAAAACTGTTTTTT	CSVVVDEKLFF
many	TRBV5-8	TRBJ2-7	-	TGTGCCAGCAGCTTGGCCAGGACAGCACCAACCTACGAGCAGTACTTC	CASSLARTAPTYEQYF
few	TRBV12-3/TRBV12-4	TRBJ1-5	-	TGTGCCAGCAGTCGCGAGGGGGAGAAGGGCAATCAGCCCCAGCATTTT	CASSREGEKGNQPQHF
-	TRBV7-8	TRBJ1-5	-	TGTGCCAGCAGCCCCCTACAGGCAGGGGCAGGCCGGGACAATCAGCCCCAGCATTTT	CASSPLQAGAGRDNQPQHF
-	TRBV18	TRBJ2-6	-	TGTGCCAGCTCACCAATGGGGCAGGGGCCTGGGGCCAACGTCCTGACTTTC	CASSPMGQGPGANVLTF
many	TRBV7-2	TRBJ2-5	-	TGTGCCAGCAGCCCGTCACCGGGACTGGGTCAAGAGACCCAGTACTTC	CASSPSPGLGQETQYF
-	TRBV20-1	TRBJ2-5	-	TGCAGTGCTAGAGATCTGAGACTAGGGGCCTACAATGAGCAGTACTTC	CSARDLRLGAYNEQYF
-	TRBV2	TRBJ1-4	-	TGTGCCAGCAGTGAGACACCGGATGAAAAACTGTTTTTT	CASSETPDEKLFF
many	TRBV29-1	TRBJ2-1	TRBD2	TGCAGCGTTGACGGGGGGGGGCGCAATGAGCAGTTCTTC	CSVDGGGRNEQFF
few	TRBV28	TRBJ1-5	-	TGTGCCAGCAGATGGGGGAGTAGCAATCAGCCCCAGCATTTT	CASRWGSSNQPQHF
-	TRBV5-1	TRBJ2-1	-	TGCACCAGCGGCGAGGGGCGCACCTACAATGAGCAGTTCTTC	CTSGEGRTYNEQFF
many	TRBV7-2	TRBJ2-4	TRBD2	TGTGCCAGCAGCCCAAGTCCTAGCGGGGGGAGGATCGACATTCAGTACTTC	CASSPSPSGGRIDIQYF
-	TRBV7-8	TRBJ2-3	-	TGTGCCAGCAGCCCGTCTGGGACCTCGACTAGCACAGATACGCAGTATTTT	CASSPSGTSTSTDTQYF
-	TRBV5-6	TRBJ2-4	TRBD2	TGTGCCAGCAGCGAAACCGGGGGGAGCTTAGTCAAAAACATTCAGTACTTC	CASSETGGSLVKNIQYF
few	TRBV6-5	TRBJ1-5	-	TGTGCCAGCAGTTACGACGTCCTTACTCATCAGCCCCAGCATTTT	CASSYDVLTHQPQHF
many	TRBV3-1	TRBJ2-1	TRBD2	TGTGCCAGCAGTTACGCCCCCCTAAACGGGGGGGCGAAGTTCTTC	CASSYAPLNGGAKFF
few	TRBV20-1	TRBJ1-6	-	TGCAGTGCTGTACGCAGGGAAGGCCATAATTCACCCCTCCACTTT	CSAVRREGHNSPLHF
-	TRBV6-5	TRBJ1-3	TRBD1	TGTGCCAGCAGTCCGACAGGGGGCTCTGGAAACACCATATATTTT	CASSPTGGSGNTIYF
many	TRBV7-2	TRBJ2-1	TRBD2	TGTGCCAGCAGCTTAGAAGCGGGGGGCTGGTATGAGCAGTTCTTC	CASSLEAGGWYEQFF
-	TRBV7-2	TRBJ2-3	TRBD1	TGTGCCAGCGGCTTAGGGACAGGGGGCACAGATACGCAGTATTTT	CASGLGTGGTDTQYF
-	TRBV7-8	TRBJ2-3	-	TGTGCCAGCAGCCACCGGGACCATAAGGCAGATACGCAGTATTTT	CASSHRDHKADTQYF
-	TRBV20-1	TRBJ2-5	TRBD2	TGCAGTGCTAGAAGGGCGGGGGACCATCCCGGCGAGACCCAGTACTTC	CSARRAGDHPGETQYF
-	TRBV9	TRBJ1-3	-	TGTGCCAGCAGCACACGGACTGGTGGAAACACCATATATTTT	CASSTRTGGNTIYF
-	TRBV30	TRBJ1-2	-	TGTGCCTGGAGTGTACCCCTTAAGGGGAGCTATGGCTACACCTTC	CAWSVPLKGSYGYTF
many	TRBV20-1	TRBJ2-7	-	TGCAGTGCTAGAGTGTCGACCCCCGGGTACGAGCAGTACTTC	CSARVSTPGYEQYF
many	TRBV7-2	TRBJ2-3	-	TGTGCCAGCAGCCCCCAGGCAGGGACTAGCACAGATACGCAGTATTTT	CASSPQAGTSTDTQYF
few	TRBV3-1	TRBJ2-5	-	TGTGCCAGCAGCCAAGATTTTGAGCAAGAGACCCAGTACTTC	CASSQDFEQETQYF
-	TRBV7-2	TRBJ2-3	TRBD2	TGTGCCAGCAGCTTAGTTCTTATGGGATCAGCGGGGGCCATGGATACGCAGTATTTT	CASSLVLMGSAGAMDTQYF
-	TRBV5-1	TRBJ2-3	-	TGCGCCAGCAGCTTGGCCGGGGATCTTACAGATACGCAGTATTTT	CASSLAGDLTDTQYF
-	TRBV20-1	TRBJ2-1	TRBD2	TGCAGTGCCCCTCCTTCCCTAGCGGGGGCGTACAATGAGCAGTTCTTC	CSAPPSLAGAYNEQFF
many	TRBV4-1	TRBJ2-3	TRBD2	TGCGCCAGCAGCGAGAGACTAGCGGGGAGCACAGATACGCAGTATTTT	CASSERLAGSTDTQYF
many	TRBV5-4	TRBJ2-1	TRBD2	TGTGCCAGCAGCTCCTCCTCGACTAGCGGGTCCTACAATGAGCAGTTCTTC	CASSSSSTSGSYNEQFF
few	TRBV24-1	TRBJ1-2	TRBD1	TGTGCCACCAGTGACTCTGGACAGGGGGGAGACTATGGCTACACCTTC	CATSDSGQGGDYGYTF
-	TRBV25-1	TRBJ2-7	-	TGTGCCAGCAGCCGAGGGCAGGGGGGAGTCCCCTACGAGCAGTACTTC	CASSRGQGGVPYEQYF